This T cell receptor (beta chain) was retrieved from a study of T cell repertoires in cytomegalovirus infection. About the research overall: Well-studied HLA-B-restricted CMV epitopes were used in the study alongside recently identified HLA-C-restricted ones. In public TCR beta signatures, there were indications of both CMV infection and matching HLA type.

This clonotype has just a few counts. The target antigen is unknown. TCRdb re-derived calls from the reads in MiXCR, one entry per CDR3 protein. The sample lists about 830,000 distinct CDR3 sequences; 32% were seen once. The CDR3 totals 13 residues. V lost 5 bases to trimming and J lost 6 bases; unmatched junction nucleotides: 5. Study outcomes and limitations: It was HLA-C-restricted CMV-specific TCR beta clonotypes that dominated the response ex vivo. Cumulative frequency of public TCR beta families picked out carriers of CMV plus the relevant HLA.

The sample in question was cultured CD8+ T cells from PBMCs, obtained from culture after CMV antigen stimulation. The origin of this receptor is a human donor in good health (CMV status not recorded). Some clones in this sample may be carry-over from other donors' samples. The V and J genes are TRBV12-3 or TRBV12-4 and TRBJ1-1; 8 bases map to TRBD1. The CDR3 is CASSPQGAAEAFF. For the CDR3, the DNA is TGTGCCAGCAGTCCTCAGGGGGCGGCTGAAGCTTTCTTT.